Presented here are 23 T cell receptor beta chains from one specimen sequenced in a study of blood T cells in healthy people across ages. With a J-beta primer mix and a sample-barcoded 5' primer, a second PCR ran about 7 to 11 cycles. Via MiXCR, TCRdb re-called the 5' RACE reads, giving one row per CDR3 protein. The sample holds roughly 1,100,000 distinct CDR3 sequences, under 30% seen once. The same specimen was also included in a second study, on T cells of mothers and their children.

The sample taken for sequencing was blood. All receptors derive from a girl aged 2-10 years in good health.

This clonotype was seen a handful of times. This chain links TRBV15 with TRBJ2-7, with 7 bases matching TRBD1. Looked up from germline, CDR1 is LNHNV and CDR2 is YYDKDF (reference sequence). Trimming removed 1 base from V and 6 bases from J; junction bases left unmatched: 3. The CDR3 spans 13 residues. The chain's CDR3 is CATSRVRGPEQYF. CDR3 DNA: TGTGCCACCAGCAGAGTAAGGGGGCCCGAGCAGTACTTC.

This sequence joins TRBV12-3 or TRBV12-4 and TRBJ2-7; tentatively, D is TRBD1 (5 bases). The CDR3 is 13 residues long. Between the trimmed V and J ends, which lost 7 bases and 5 bases, there was a span of 15 bases. The CDR3 region is CASTADTDHEQYF. The CDR3, as DNA: TGTGCCAGCACCGCGGACACGGACCACGAGCAGTACTTC.

The gene calls are TRBV5-1 and TRBJ2-4, with D tentatively TRBD1 (5 bases). Germline loops: CDR1 SGHRS, CDR2 YFSETQ. The CDR3 covers 13 residues. V lost 7 bases to trimming and J lost 10 bases, with 18 bases between them. CDR3 residues: CASASAGPSIQYF. The CDR3 DNA reads as TGCGCCAGCGCCTCGGCAGGGCCCTCTATTCAGTACTTC.

The V gene is TRBV7-9, the J gene TRBJ1-4, with D hard to call. V lost 2 bases and J 8 bases, leaving 12 bases between the germline ends. This CDR3 has 14 amino acids. Germline lookup yields CDR1 SEHNR and CDR2 FQNEAQ (reference sequence). The CDR3 region is CASSLRGNQEKLFF. CDR3 coding DNA: TGTGCCAGCAGCTTACGTGGGAATCAGGAAAAACTGTTTTTT.

This clonotype was seen a few times. The gene calls are TRBV6-2 or TRBV6-3 and TRBJ1-5; 7 bases align to TRBD1. The V gene's germline CDR1 is MNHEY and CDR2 SVGEGT. V was pared by 3 bases and J by 7 bases, with 9 bases of the junction left unmatched. The CDR3 sequence is 15 residues long. The CDR3 is CASSYDLTGRQPQHF. In nucleotides, the CDR3 is TGTGCCAGCAGTTATGATTTGACAGGGCGGCAGCCCCAGCATTTT.

This clonotype was observed a single time. The V and J genes are TRBV7-9 and TRBJ1-1, with D possibly being TRBD1 (5 bases). V was cut by 3 bases and J by 5 bases, with 19 bases left in between. The CDR3 consists of 16 residues. Germline lookup yields CDR1 SEHNR and CDR2 FQNEAQ (reference sequence). The CDR3 is CASSLGGRGTWTEAFF. Written as DNA, the CDR3 is TGTGCCAGCAGCTTGGGGGGACGGGGGACTTGGACTGAAGCTTTCTTT.

This clonotype occurred a few times. The gene calls are TRBV6-1 and TRBJ2-1; TRBD1 is a possible D gene (6 bases). The J call may be in error: the DNA end matches TRBJ2-7 better. Germline CDR1 and CDR2: MNHNS and SASEGT. The CDR3 is 14 amino acids. In nucleotides, the CDR3 is TGTGCCAGCATATACGGACAGTCCTCCTACGAGCAGTACTTC. The encoded protein is CASIYGQSSYEQYF.

The V and J genes are TRBV10-3 and TRBJ2-6, with TRBD2 as a possible D gene (6 bases). Trimming left V 4 bases short and J 0 bases short, with 10 bases between. The CDR3 has 16 amino acids. Germline CDR1 and CDR2: ENHRY and SYGVKD. CDR3 nucleotide sequence: TGTGCCATCAGTGGGTCCGGGGGCTCTGGGGCCAACGTCCTGACTTTC. The encoded protein is CAISGSGGSGANVLTF.

This rearrangement joins TRBV12-3 or TRBV12-4 to TRBJ1-1; D remains unclear. The CDR3 totals 14 residues. The germline V and J ends were trimmed by 1 base and 0 bases, with 6 bases remaining between them. As DNA, the CDR3 is TGTGCCAGCAGTTTAGACGAGTTGAACACTGAAGCTTTCTTT. Its translation is CASSLDELNTEAFF.

This clonotype turned up a few times. This chain connects TRBV29-1 to TRBJ2-5, with 8 bases that match TRBD1. CDR1 is SQVTM and CDR2 is ANQGSEA in the germline V gene. The CDR3 totals 15 residues. J was trimmed by 1 base and V by 5 bases; bases with no gene match: 9. The CDR3 here is CSVSSRGLRQETQYF. In nucleotides, the CDR3 is TGCAGCGTTAGTAGCAGGGGGCTTCGCCAAGAGACCCAGTACTTC.

This chain uses TRBV7-8 with TRBJ1-2, with D possibly being TRBD1 (5 bases). CDR3 length: 16 amino acids. Trimming cost V 0 bases and J 6 bases, with 17 bases left between them. The V gene's germline CDR1 is SGHVS and CDR2 FQNEAQ. This CDR3 is CASSLAGSPLGDGYTF. The CDR3 bases are TGTGCCAGCAGCTTAGCGGGAAGCCCCTTAGGGGATGGCTACACCTTC.

The V gene is TRBV29-1, the J gene TRBJ1-1; no reliable D call. The germline V gene has CDR1 SQVTM and CDR2 ANQGSEA. Deletions cut 5 bases from V and 1 base from J, with 8 bases between. The CDR3 has 12 amino acids. The chain's CDR3 is CSVCGGNTEAFF. CDR3 DNA sequence: TGCAGCGTTTGTGGAGGGAACACTGAAGCTTTCTTT.

This clonotype has just a few counts. This rearrangement joins TRBV12-3 or TRBV12-4 to TRBJ2-5, with 10 bases lining up with TRBD2. This CDR3 comprises 16 residues. V dropped 1 base and J dropped 4; count of bases not matched to a gene: 6. The CDR3 region has the DNA TGTGCCAGCAGTTTAGAACAGCGGGAGGGGGTAGAGACCCAGTACTTC. Encoded protein: CASSLEQREGVETQYF.

This clonotype was counted between two and nine times. The genes are TRBV2 and TRBJ2-3, with 9 bases matching TRBD2. Germline values: CDR1 SNHLY, CDR2 FYNNEI. After removal of 8 bases from V and 4 bases from J, the junction contained 10 bases not matched to a gene. There are 15 residues in the CDR3. As DNA, the CDR3 is TGTGCCAGCTCGGGGAGACTAGCGGTGGCAGATACGCAGTATTTT. It is translated as CASSGRLAVADTQYF.

This clonotype was counted a few times. This chain links TRBV6-6 with TRBJ2-3, with TRBD2 matching over 7 bases. Germline V gene sequence: CDR1 MNHNY, CDR2 SVGAGI (reference sequence). This CDR3 has 14 residues. With 10 bases clipped from V and 11 bases from J, the junction kept 18 bases outside the gene matches. The CDR3 sequence: CATESGGSRHWQYF. The CDR3 DNA follows: TGTGCCACCGAAAGCGGCGGGAGCCGTCATTGGCAGTATTTT.

CDR3 DNA: TGCAGCGTTGAAGTGTCAGGAACGGAGACCCAGTACTTC. This gives the protein CSVEVSGTETQYF. J is TRBJ2-5 and V is TRBV29-1; D ambiguous. The germline gives CDR1 SQVTM, CDR2 ANQGSEA. V was shortened by 1 base and J by 5 bases, with 11 bases between the two germline ends. This CDR3 comprises 13 residues. The entire variable domain, with the rest obtained from reference TRBV29-1 and TRBJ2-5, is as follows: SAVISQKPSRDICQRGTSLTIQCQVDSQVTMMFWYRQQPGQSLTLIATANQGSEATYESGFVIDKFPISRPNLTFSTLTVSNMSPEDSSIYLCSVEVSGTETQYFGPGTRLLVL.

The rearrangement links TRBV6-1 to TRBJ1-5; tentative D call: TRBD1 (5 bases). This CDR3 contains 15 residues. V was shortened by 7 bases and J by 4 bases, with 17 bases between the two germline ends. Germline V gene data show CDR1 as MNHNS and CDR2 as SASEGT. Here the CDR3 DNA reads TGTGCCAGCAAGCGATGGATGACAGCGAATCAGCCCCAGCATTTT. Its translation: CASKRWMTANQPQHF.

This chain connects TRBV3-1 to TRBJ2-3, with 9 bases matching TRBD2. Losses at the gene ends were 1 base for V and 6 bases for J; bases not matched to a gene: 8. The CDR3 has 16 amino acids. CDR1 and CDR2 (germline): LGHDT, YNNKEL (reference sequence). The CDR3, as DNA: TGTGCCAGCAGCCAAGGGGTAGCGGGAGAATCGGATACGCAGTATTTT. It translates to CASSQGVAGESDTQYF.

This clonotype appeared a few times. This chain uses TRBV5-6 with TRBJ2-7; TRBD1 aligns across 8 bases. Germline CDR1 reads SGHDT; CDR2 reads YYEEEE. V lost 2 bases and J lost 3; bases outside the gene matches: 13. The CDR3 has 17 amino acids. CDR3 sequence reads: CASSLGPDRGLRYEQYF. In DNA form, the CDR3 reads TGTGCCAGCAGCTTAGGGCCCGACAGGGGCCTCCGCTACGAGCAGTACTTC.

The chain has TRBV12-3 or TRBV12-4 and TRBJ1-5, with TRBD1 as a possible D gene (6 bases). This CDR3 spans 15 amino acids. V dropped 6 bases and J dropped 4 bases, with 16 bases sitting between them. The CDR3 bases are TGTGCCAGCAGCCCTCCGGACAGCCTAAATCAGCCCCAGCATTTT. It specifies CASSPPDSLNQPQHF.

V is TRBV29-1 and J is TRBJ2-1, with D perhaps TRBD2 (6 bases). The CDR3 totals 16 residues. V was pared by 4 bases and J by 5 bases, with 21 bases between. Germline assignment: CDR1 SQVTM and CDR2 ANQGSEA. The CDR3 here is CSVGKPLARKDNEQFF. The CDR3 DNA follows: TGCAGCGTTGGGAAACCGCTAGCGAGAAAAGACAATGAGCAGTTCTTC.

CDR3 nucleotides: TGTGCCAGCAGCTTAAACGACCTATGGGAGCAGTACTTC. Translating it yields CASSLNDLWEQYF. The V call is TRBV11-2, the J call TRBJ2-7; D gene ambiguous. The germline V and J ends were trimmed by 2 bases and 7 bases, with 12 bases remaining between them. CDR3 length: 13 residues. Looked up from germline, CDR1 is SGHAT and CDR2 is FQNNGV.

The sample holds a few counts of this clonotype. J is TRBJ2-5 and V is TRBV5-1, with 14 positions matching TRBD2. V was clipped by 2 bases and J by 2 bases; unmatched bases: 2. The CDR3 covers 16 residues. Germline CDR1 SGHRS, CDR2 YFSETQ. CDR3 nucleotide sequence: TGCGCCAGCAGCTTTGGGACTAGCGGGAGTCAAGAGACCCAGTACTTC. This codes for CASSFGTSGSQETQYF.